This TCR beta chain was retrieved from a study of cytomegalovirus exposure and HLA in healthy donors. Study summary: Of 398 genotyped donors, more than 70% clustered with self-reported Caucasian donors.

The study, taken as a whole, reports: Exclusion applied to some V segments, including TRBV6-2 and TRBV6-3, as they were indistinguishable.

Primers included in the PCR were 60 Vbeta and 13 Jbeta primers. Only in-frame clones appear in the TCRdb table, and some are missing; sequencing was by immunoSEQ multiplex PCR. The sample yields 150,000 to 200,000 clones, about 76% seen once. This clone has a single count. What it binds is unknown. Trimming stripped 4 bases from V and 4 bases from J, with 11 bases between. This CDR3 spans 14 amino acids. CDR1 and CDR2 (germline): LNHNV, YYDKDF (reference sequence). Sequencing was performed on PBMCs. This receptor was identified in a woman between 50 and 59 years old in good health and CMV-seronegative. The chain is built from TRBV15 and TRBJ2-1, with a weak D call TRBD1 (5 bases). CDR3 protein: CATSKSQGYNEQFF. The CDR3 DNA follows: TGTGCCACCAGCAAATCCCAGGGATACAATGAGCAGTTCTTC. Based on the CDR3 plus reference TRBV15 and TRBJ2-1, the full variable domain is DAMVIQNPRYQVTQFGKPVTLSCSQTLNHNVMYWYQQKSSQAPKLLFHYYDKDFNNEADTPDNFQSRRPNTSFCFLDIRSPGLGDTAMYLCATSKSQGYNEQFFGPGTRLTVL.